Each of the 9 T cell receptor beta chains below was sequenced from the same sample in a study of blood T cell repertoires in COVID-19. Some clones are missing from TCRdb's copy, which holds only in-frame ones; the method was immunoSEQ multiplex PCR. The table includes under 200,000 clones, 82% detected once. The sample comprised PBMCs or T cells enriched from blood (not recorded which). These receptors were collected from a woman aged 55-75 years with acute COVID-19.

The chain joins TRBV5-6 to TRBJ2-7; D gene uncertain. CDR3 size: 14 residues. Deletions cut 0 bases from V and 2 bases from J, with 9 bases between. Germline values: CDR1 SGHDT, CDR2 YYEEEE. CDR3 nucleotides: TGTGCCAGCAGCTTGGTCGACTCCCCCTACGAGCAGTACTTC. Protein sequence: CASSLVDSPYEQYF.

The chain has TRBV27 and TRBJ1-2; TRBD1 might be the D (6 bases). Between the trimmed V and J ends, which lost 2 bases and 7 bases, there was a span of 29 bases. Germline CDR1 and CDR2: MNHEY and SMNVEV (reference sequence). This CDR3 contains 19 residues. In DNA form, the CDR3 reads TGTGCCAGCAGTTTAAGGTATGTGGGAGGGGGTGCACTAGATTTTGGCTACACCTTC. This encodes CASSLRYVGGGALDFGYTF.

A word on this clone: Germline and junction disagree at one end, which may indicate a read error. The V gene is TRBV7-2, the J gene TRBJ1-1; D might be TRBD1 (6 bases). The germline CDR1 and CDR2 sequences are SGHTA and FQGNSA. CDR3 length equals 17 residues. CDR3 nucleotide sequence: TGTGCCAGCAGCTTAGTGCGTCCGTGGGGGCTGAACTCTGAAGCTTTCTTT. Translated: CASSLVRPWGLNSEAFF. The variable domain in full, completed from reference TRBV7-2 and TRBJ1-1, reads GAGVSQSPSNKVTEKGKDVELRCDPISGHTALYWYRQSLGQGLEFLIYFQGNSAPDKSGLPSDRFSAERTGGSVSTLTIQRTQQEDSAVYLCASSLVRPWGLNSEAFFGQGTRLTVV.

This clone appeared a few times. The sample carries other DNA sequences with the same CDR3. V is TRBV6-5 and J is TRBJ1-5; D is possibly TRBD1 (6 bases). Germline CDR1 MNHEY, CDR2 SVGAGI. The CDR3 is 14 residues long. V lost 6 bases to trimming and J lost 3 bases, with 12 bases between them. CDR3 nucleotides: TGTGCCAGCAGATCCGACAGGAACAATCAGCCCCAGCATTTT. Encoded protein: CASRSDRNNQPQHF.

This clone was counted between two and nine times. The chain carries TRBV9 and TRBJ2-7; D is unclear. Germline loops: CDR1 SGDLS, CDR2 YYNGEE. V lost 0 bases and J 6 bases, leaving 10 bases between the germline ends. There are 13 residues in the CDR3. In nucleotides, the CDR3 is TGTGCCAGCAGCGTAGCTGGGCTATCCGAGCAGTACTTC. This codes for CASSVAGLSEQYF.

J is TRBJ1-3 and V is TRBV9; no reliable D call. CDR1 SGDLS and CDR2 YYNGEE come from the germline V gene. The CDR3 contains 15 residues. Trimming shortened V by 4 bases and J by 0 bases, and 11 bases separated the two germline ends. The CDR3 nucleotides read TGTGCCAGCAGCCCCCCCTTATACTCTGGAAACACCATATATTTT. It yields the protein CASSPPLYSGNTIYF. Complete variable domain (other parts from reference TRBV9 and TRBJ1-3): DSGVTQTPKHLITATGQRVTLRCSPRSGDLSVYWYQQSLDQGLQFLIQYYNGEERAKGNILERFSAQQFPDLHSELNLSSLELGDSALYFCASSPPLYSGNTIYFGEGSWLTVV.

This clone occurred once. V usage is TRBV6-5 and J usage is TRBJ1-1, with D perhaps matching TRBD1 (6 bases). V was cut by 4 bases and J by 9 bases, with 15 bases left in between. Looked up from germline, CDR1 is MNHEY and CDR2 is SVGAGI. The CDR3 loop spans 13 amino acids. The CDR3 nucleotides read TGTGCCAGCAGTTTACCACAGGGTGCAAAAGCTTTCTTT. It specifies CASSLPQGAKAFF.

The chain combines TRBV14 with TRBJ2-7, with D hard to call. The CDR3 covers 13 residues. The germline V gene encodes CDR1 SGHDN and CDR2 FVKESK. V was pared by 6 bases and J by 6 bases, with 15 bases between. CDR3 DNA: TGTGCCAGCAGTCGATCCCGTACCGGCGAGCAGTACTTC. Its protein is CASSRSRTGEQYF.

The CDR3 region is CASSYSRGGTEAFF. The DNA for the CDR3 is TGTGCCAGCAGTTACTCTAGGGGGGGCACTGAAGCTTTCTTT. This chain links TRBV6-5 with TRBJ1-1; a weak D match, TRBD1 (6 bases). Deletions cut 0 bases from V and 4 bases from J, with 9 bases between. The CDR3 is made up of 14 amino acids. Germline V gene sequence: CDR1 MNHEY, CDR2 SVGAGI.